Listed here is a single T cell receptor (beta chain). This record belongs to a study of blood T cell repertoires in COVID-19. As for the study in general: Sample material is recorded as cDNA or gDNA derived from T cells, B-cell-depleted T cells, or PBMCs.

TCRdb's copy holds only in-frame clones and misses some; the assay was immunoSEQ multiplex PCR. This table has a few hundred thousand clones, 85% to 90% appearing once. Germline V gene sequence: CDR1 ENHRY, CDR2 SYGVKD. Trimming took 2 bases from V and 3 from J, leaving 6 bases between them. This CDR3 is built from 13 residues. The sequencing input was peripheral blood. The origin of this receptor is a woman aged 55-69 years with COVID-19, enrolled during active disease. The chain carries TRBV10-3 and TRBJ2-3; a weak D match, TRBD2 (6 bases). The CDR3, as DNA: TGTGCCATCAGTGAGGGAGGGACAGATACGCAGTATTTT. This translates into CAISEGGTDTQYF.